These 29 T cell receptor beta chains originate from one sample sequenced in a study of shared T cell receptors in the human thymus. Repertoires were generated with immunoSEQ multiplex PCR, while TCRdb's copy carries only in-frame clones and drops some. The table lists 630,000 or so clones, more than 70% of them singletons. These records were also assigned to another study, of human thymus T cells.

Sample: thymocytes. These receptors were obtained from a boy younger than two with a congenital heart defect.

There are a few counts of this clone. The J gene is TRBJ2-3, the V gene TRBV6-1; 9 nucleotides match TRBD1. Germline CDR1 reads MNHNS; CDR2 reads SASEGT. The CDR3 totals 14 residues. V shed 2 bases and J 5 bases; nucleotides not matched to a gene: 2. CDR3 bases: TGTGCCAGCAGTGAATTGGACAGGGGAGATACGCAGTATTTT. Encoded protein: CASSELDRGDTQYF.

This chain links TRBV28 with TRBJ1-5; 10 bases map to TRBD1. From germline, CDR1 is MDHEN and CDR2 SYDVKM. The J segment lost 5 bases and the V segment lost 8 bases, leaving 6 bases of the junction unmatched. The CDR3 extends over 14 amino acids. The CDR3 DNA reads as TGTGCCAGCTTGAGGGACAGGGGCCATCAGCCCCAGCATTTT. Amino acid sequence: CASLRDRGHQPQHF.

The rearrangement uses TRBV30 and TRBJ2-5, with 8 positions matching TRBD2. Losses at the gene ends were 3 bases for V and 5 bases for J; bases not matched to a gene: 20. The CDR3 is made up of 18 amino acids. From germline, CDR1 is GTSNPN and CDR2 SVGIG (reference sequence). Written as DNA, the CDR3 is TGTGCCTGGAGGCCCCCTTTGGCGTCGGGACTAGATACGGAGACCCAGTACTTC. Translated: CAWRPPLASGLDTETQYF.

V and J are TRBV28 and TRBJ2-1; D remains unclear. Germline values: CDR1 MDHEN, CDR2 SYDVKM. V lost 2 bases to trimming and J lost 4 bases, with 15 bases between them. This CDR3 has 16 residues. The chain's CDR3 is CASSLKKRGAYNEQFF. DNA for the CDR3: TGTGCCAGCAGTTTAAAGAAGCGAGGAGCTTACAATGAGCAGTTCTTC.

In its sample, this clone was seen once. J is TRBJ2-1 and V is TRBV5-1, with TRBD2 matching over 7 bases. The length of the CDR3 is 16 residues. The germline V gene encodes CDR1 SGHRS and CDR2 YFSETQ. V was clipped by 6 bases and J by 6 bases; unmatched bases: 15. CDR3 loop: CASTPTGTIHFNEQFF. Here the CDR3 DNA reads TGCGCCAGCACCCCAACCGGGACTATCCACTTCAATGAGCAGTTCTTC.

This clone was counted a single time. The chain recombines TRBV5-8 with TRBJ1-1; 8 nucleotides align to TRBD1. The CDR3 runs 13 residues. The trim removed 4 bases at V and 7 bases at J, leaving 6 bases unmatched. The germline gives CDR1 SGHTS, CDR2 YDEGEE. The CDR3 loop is CASSPGQGSEAFF. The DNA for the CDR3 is TGTGCCAGCAGCCCTGGACAGGGAAGTGAAGCTTTCTTT.

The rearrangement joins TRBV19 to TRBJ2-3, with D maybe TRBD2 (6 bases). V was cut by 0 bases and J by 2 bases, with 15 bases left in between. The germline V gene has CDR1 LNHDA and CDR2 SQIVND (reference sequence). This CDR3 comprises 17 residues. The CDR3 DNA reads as TGTGCCAGTAGTATAGATCGGCGGGGCGCCCACACAGATACGCAGTATTTT. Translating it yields CASSIDRRGAHTDTQYF.

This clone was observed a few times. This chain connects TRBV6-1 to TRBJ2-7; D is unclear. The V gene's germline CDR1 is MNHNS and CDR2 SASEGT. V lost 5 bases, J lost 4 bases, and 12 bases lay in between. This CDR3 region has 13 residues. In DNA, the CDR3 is TGTGCCAGCAGTCCTCGACACCAATACGAGCAGTACTTC. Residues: CASSPRHQYEQYF.

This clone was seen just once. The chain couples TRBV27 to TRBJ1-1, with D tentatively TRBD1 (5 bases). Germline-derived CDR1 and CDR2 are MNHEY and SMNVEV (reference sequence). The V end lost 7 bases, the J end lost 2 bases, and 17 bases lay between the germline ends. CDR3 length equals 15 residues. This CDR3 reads CASTVGGNRNTEAFF. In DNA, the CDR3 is TGTGCCAGCACCGTGGGGGGGAATAGAAACACTGAAGCTTTCTTT.

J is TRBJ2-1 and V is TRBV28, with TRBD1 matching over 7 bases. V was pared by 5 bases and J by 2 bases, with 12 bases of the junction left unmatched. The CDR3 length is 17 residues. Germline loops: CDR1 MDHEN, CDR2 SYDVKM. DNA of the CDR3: TGTGCCAGCAGTAAAACCCCGGACAGGCTGACCTACAATGAGCAGTTCTTC. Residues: CASSKTPDRLTYNEQFF.

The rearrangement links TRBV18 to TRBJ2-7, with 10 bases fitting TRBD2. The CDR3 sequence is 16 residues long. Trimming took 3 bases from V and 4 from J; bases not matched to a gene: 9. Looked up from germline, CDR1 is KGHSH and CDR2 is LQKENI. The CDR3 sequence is CASSPQASGSKYEQYF. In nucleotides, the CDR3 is TGTGCCAGCTCACCCCAGGCTAGCGGGAGTAAATACGAGCAGTACTTC.

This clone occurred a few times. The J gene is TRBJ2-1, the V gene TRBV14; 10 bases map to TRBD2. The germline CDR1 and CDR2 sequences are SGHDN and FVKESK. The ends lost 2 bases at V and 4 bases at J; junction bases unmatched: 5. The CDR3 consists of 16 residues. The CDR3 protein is CASSQIETSGYNEQFF. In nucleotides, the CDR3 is TGTGCCAGCAGCCAAATCGAGACTAGCGGGTACAATGAGCAGTTCTTC.

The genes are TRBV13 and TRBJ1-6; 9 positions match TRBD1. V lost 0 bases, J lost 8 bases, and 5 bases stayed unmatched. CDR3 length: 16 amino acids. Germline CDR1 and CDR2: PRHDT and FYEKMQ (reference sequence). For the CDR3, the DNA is TGTGCCAGCAGCTTAGGCCTGGGACAGGGATATTCACCCCTCCACTTT. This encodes CASSLGLGQGYSPLHF.

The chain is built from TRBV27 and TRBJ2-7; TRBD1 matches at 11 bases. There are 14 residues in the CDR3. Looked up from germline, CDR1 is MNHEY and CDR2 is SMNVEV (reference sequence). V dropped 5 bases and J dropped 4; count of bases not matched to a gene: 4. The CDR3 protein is CASSTGQGVYEQYF. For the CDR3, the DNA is TGTGCCAGCAGTACGGGACAGGGGGTTTACGAGCAGTACTTC.

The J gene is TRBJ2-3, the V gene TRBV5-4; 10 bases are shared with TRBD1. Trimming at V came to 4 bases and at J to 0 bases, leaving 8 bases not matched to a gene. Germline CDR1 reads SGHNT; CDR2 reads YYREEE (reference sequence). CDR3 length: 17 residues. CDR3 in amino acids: CASSLLTGQGSTDTQYF. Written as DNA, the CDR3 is TGTGCCAGCAGCCTTCTAACGGGACAGGGGAGCACAGATACGCAGTATTTT.

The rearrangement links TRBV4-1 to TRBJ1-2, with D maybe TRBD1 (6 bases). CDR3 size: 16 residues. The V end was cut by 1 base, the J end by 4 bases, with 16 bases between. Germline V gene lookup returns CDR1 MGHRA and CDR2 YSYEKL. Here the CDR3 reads CASSQAPMDRLYGYTF. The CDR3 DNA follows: TGCGCCAGCAGCCAAGCGCCAATGGACAGACTCTATGGCTACACCTTC.

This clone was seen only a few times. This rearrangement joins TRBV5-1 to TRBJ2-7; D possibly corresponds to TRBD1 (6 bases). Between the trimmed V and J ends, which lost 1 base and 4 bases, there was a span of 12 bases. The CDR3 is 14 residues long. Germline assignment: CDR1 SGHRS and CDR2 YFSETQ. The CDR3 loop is CASSLTGLPYEQYF. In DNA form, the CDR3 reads TGCGCCAGCAGCTTGACAGGGCTTCCATACGAGCAGTACTTC.

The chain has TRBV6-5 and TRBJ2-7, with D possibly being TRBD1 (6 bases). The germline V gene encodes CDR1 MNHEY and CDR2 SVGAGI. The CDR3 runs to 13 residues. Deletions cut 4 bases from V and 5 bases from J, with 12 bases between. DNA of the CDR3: TGTGCCAGCAGTTTATCAGGGGTTAACGAGCAGTACTTC. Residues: CASSLSGVNEQYF.

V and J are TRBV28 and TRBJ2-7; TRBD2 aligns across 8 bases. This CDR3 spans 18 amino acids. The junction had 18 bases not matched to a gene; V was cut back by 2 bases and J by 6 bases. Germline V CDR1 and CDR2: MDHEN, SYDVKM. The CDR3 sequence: CASSLEEGAGEVLLEQYF. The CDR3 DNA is TGTGCCAGCAGTTTAGAGGAAGGAGCGGGAGAGGTCCTTCTCGAGCAGTACTTC.

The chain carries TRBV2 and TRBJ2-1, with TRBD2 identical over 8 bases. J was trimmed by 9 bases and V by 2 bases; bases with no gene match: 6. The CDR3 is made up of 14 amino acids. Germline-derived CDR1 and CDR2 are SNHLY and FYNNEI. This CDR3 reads CASSESAGEAEQFF. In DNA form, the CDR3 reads TGTGCCAGCAGTGAATCAGCGGGAGAGGCTGAGCAGTTCTTC.

The CDR3 spells CASSEVGRGFDGYTF. The CDR3 DNA reads TGTGCCAGCAGTGAAGTAGGCAGGGGGTTTGATGGCTACACCTTC. V and J are TRBV2 and TRBJ1-2, with TRBD1 matching over 7 bases. Per germline, CDR1 SNHLY and CDR2 FYNNEI. The CDR3 is made up of 15 amino acids. V trimming: 1 base; J trimming: 6 bases; junction bases outside the gene matches: 8.

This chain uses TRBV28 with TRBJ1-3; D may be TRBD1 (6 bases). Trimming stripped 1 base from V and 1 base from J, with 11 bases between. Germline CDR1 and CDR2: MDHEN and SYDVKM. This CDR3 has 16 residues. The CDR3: CASSLSEGGSGNTIYF. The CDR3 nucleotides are TGTGCCAGCAGTTTATCGGAGGGGGGGTCTGGAAACACCATATATTTT.

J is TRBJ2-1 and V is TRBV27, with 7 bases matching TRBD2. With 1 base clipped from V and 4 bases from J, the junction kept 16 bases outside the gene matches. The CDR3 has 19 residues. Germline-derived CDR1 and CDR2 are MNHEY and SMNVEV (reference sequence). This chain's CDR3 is CASSLFPWGSGGPYNEQFF. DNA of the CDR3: TGTGCCAGCAGTTTATTCCCCTGGGGGTCGGGAGGCCCTTACAATGAGCAGTTCTTC.

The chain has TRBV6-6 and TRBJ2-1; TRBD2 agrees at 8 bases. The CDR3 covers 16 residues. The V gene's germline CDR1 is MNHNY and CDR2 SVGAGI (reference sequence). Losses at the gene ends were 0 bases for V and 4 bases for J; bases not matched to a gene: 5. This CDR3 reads CASSYSGGVEYNEQFF. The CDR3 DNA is TGTGCCAGCAGTTACTCCGGGGGGGTCGAGTACAATGAGCAGTTCTTC.

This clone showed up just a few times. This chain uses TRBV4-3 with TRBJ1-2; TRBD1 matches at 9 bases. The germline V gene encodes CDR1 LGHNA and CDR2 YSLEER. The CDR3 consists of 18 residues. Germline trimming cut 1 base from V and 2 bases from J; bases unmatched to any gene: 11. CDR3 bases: TGCGCCAGCAGCCAAGCTAAAACCACGGGGACAGGGAACTATGGCTACACCTTC. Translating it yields CASSQAKTTGTGNYGYTF.

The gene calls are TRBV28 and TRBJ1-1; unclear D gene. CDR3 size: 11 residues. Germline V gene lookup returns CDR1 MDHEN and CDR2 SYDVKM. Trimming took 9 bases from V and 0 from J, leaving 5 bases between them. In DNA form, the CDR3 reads TGTGCCAGTGAGGTGAACACTGAAGCTTTCTTT. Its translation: CASEVNTEAFF. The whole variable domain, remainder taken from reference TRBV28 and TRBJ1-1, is DVKVTQSSRYLVKRTGEKVFLECVQDMDHENMFWYRQDPGLGLRLIYFSYDVKMKEKGDIPEGYSVSREKKERFSLILESASTNQTSMYLCASEVNTEAFFGQGTRLTVV.

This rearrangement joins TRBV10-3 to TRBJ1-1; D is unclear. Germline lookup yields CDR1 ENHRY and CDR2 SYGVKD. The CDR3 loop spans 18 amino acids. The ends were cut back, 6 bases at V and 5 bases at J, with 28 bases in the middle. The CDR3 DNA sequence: TGTGCCATCAGCGAGATGAAACAGAGCCGGTGGTTTGGAACTGAAGCTTTCTTT. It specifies CAISEMKQSRWFGTEAFF.

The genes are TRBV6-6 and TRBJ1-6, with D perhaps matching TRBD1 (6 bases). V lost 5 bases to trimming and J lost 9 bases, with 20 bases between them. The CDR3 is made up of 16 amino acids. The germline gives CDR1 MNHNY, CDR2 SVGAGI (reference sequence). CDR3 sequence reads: CASSAPKGDRGSPLHF. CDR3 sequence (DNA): TGTGCCAGCAGTGCCCCGAAGGGGGACCGAGGTTCACCCCTCCACTTT.

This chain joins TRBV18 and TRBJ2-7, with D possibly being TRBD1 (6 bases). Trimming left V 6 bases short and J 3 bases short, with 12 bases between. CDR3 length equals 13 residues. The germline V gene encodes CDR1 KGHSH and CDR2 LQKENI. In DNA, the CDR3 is TGTGCCAGCTCTCCTCAGACAGGCTACGAGCAGTACTTC. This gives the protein CASSPQTGYEQYF.